Listed below are T cell receptor beta chains from one sample, sequenced in a study of blood T cell repertoires in COVID-19. The table came from immunoSEQ multiplex PCR; TCRdb's copy has only in-frame clones and leaves some out. The table lists about 270,000 clones, 65% to 90% of them singletons. The specimen sequenced was peripheral blood. These TCRs come from a human donor in a cohort sampled during active COVID-19. Each CDR3 is given with its conserved first and last residue. Each record gives: V gene, J gene, CDR3 protein.

TRBV27	TRBJ1-6	CASSWGQGYNSPLHF
TRBV28	TRBJ2-7	CASISAGSSYEQYF
TRBV19	TRBJ2-3	CASSIGPSGSTADTQYF
TRBV5-8	TRBJ1-1	CASSTKSRQAEAFF
TRBV19	TRBJ1-2	CASSTQEGVVSYGYTF
TRBV6-5	TRBJ2-7	CASSPYLADYEQYF
TRBV10-1	TRBJ2-1	CASRASSGRADEQFF
TRBV9	TRBJ2-3	CASSPLGGPGDTQYF
TRBV7-2	TRBJ1-5	CASSLGGGKSNQPQHF
TRBV4-1	TRBJ2-1	CASSQPSDTNEQFF
TRBV18	TRBJ2-1	CASSPMTSSFYNEQFF
TRBV5-4	TRBJ1-1	CASSLAGAGNTEAFF
TRBV7-9	TRBJ2-1	CASTAGGSSYNEQFF
TRBV18	TRBJ2-7	CASSPMLAVTYEQYF
TRBV6-5	TRBJ2-3	CASSYSGTSTDTQYF
TRBV5-4	TRBJ2-5	CASSPGTSGRAPGETQYF
TRBV5-1	TRBJ2-7	CASSLTSDSYEQYF
TRBV29-1	TRBJ2-5	CSVLKGAQETQYF
TRBV5-4	TRBJ2-3	CASSRTGGGTDTQYF
TRBV7-2	TRBJ2-3	CASSLHRQGPTDTQYF
TRBV7-9	TRBJ2-1	CASSLEGSWSGEQFF
TRBV13	TRBJ2-2	CASSGGLGTRGGELFF
TRBV19	TRBJ1-5	CASSTGNQPQHF
TRBV5-1	TRBJ1-4	CASSSGQRATNEKLFF
TRBV2	TRBJ2-7	CASSEVQSSSYEQYF
TRBV27	TRBJ2-7	CASSLSKGGKASGSHEQYF
TRBV27	TRBJ2-1	CASSSRLNEQFF
TRBV30	TRBJ1-2	CAWSDPGAPNYGYTF
TRBV19	TRBJ2-5	CASSMQGETQYF
TRBV3-1/TRBV3-2	TRBJ2-1	CASLSGKRQFF
TRBV7-8	TRBJ1-5	CASSFRQGDQPQHF
TRBV18	TRBJ1-5	CASSPGGNWPQHF
TRBV5-1	TRBJ2-2	CASSSTLAGVLPNTGELFF
TRBV11-2	TRBJ2-1	CASTMGTVSFNEQFF
TRBV19	TRBJ2-2	CASSPYSGTGELFF
TRBV4-2	TRBJ2-5	CASSPARAGGGGETQYF
TRBV12-2	TRBJ2-3	CASRLDRRPSTDTQYF
TRBV14	TRBJ2-1	CASSQVIGGYNEQFF
TRBV18	TRBJ2-5	CASSPHAGIEETQYF
TRBV5-8	TRBJ2-3	CASSSRSGSSSDTQYF
TRBV28	TRBJ2-5	CASSLKGGVKTQYF
TRBV5-6	TRBJ2-5	CASSLPGQGGVTQYF
TRBV4-1	TRBJ1-3	CASSQPRQGSGNTIYF
TRBV27	TRBJ2-1	CASRSLGFVEQFF
TRBV19	TRBJ2-7	CASSWTGGHYEQYF
TRBV7-8	TRBJ1-5	CASSRGGQGDQPQHF
TRBV27	TRBJ1-5	CASSSASSYQPQHF